The 15 T cell receptor beta chains below come from one sample, sequenced in a study of CD8 T cells in Susac syndrome. Random-hexamer reverse transcription was applied to roughly 0.45 to 1 ug RNA. TCRdb reprocessed the immunoSEQ multiplex PCR reads with MiXCR, giving one entry per CDR3 protein. The data contain about 400,000 distinct CDR3 sequences, approximately 85% of them singletons. The sample consisted of CD8+ T cells from PBMCs. These receptor sequences come from a human donor with multiple sclerosis.

V is TRBV2 and J is TRBJ1-6; D unresolved. CDR3 length: 14 amino acids. Germline V lookup: CDR1 SNHLY, CDR2 FYNNEI. The V and J ends lost 7 bases and 7 bases respectively, with 14 bases between them. The CDR3 protein is CASIDRVPNSPLHF. DNA for the CDR3: TGTGCCAGCATAGATCGGGTACCGAATTCACCCCTCCACTTT.

In its sample, this clonotype was seen once. The chain links TRBV12-3 or TRBV12-4 to TRBJ2-1, with 12 bases matching TRBD2. CDR3 size: 16 residues. V trimming: 0 bases; J trimming: 8 bases; junction bases outside the gene matches: 5. The CDR3, as DNA: TGTGCCAGCAGTTTAGCCGGACTAGCGGGACGGGATGAGCAGTTCTTC. This sequence encodes CASSLAGLAGRDEQFF.

DNA for the CDR3: TGCGCCAGCAGCCAACGAATTCAGGGGGCAGGTTCAGATACGCAGTATTTT. This sequence encodes CASSQRIQGAGSDTQYF. The gene calls are TRBV5-1 and TRBJ2-3, with 8 bases that match TRBD1. The CDR3 spans 17 residues. Germline V gene data show CDR1 as SGHRS and CDR2 as YFSETQ. Trimming cost V 4 bases and J 4 bases; bases outside gene matches: 14.

This rearrangement joins TRBV12-3 or TRBV12-4 to TRBJ1-4; no clear D gene. The CDR3 has 12 amino acids. V was trimmed by 8 bases and J by 7 bases, leaving 11 bases between them. DNA for the CDR3: TGTGCCAGCGCTGGACGACGTGAAAAACTGTTTTTT. Translated: CASAGRREKLFF.

The chain combines TRBV4-1 with TRBJ2-5, with D perhaps matching TRBD1 (6 bases). This CDR3 spans 16 amino acids. Germline-derived CDR1 and CDR2 are MGHRA and YSYEKL. V dropped 4 bases and J dropped 5 bases, with 20 bases sitting between them. CDR3 coding DNA: TGCGCCAGCAGCCGACAGGACCTTACCGGGGCGGAGACCCAGTACTTC. This encodes CASSRQDLTGAETQYF.

The V call is TRBV5-1, the J call TRBJ2-1; D possibly matches TRBD1 or TRBD2 (5 bases each). Germline assignment: CDR1 SGHRS and CDR2 YFSETQ. The CDR3 is 15 residues long. V lost 7 bases and J lost 4, with 18 bases in between. DNA for the CDR3: TGCGCCAGCGCCAACAGGACTTCCCCGTACAATGAGCAGTTCTTC. It is translated as CASANRTSPYNEQFF.

This rearrangement joins TRBV29-1 to TRBJ1-2, with D unclear. The CDR3 totals 13 residues. Germline CDR1 reads SQVTM; CDR2 reads ANQGSEA. Deletions cut 0 bases from V and 2 bases from J, with 7 bases between. In DNA form, the CDR3 reads TGCAGCGTTGAAGAGGAGGCGAACTATGGCTACACCTTC. Translation: CSVEEEANYGYTF.

This clonotype has a handful of counts. V and J are TRBV10-2 and TRBJ2-3; D gene uncertain. This CDR3 has 12 amino acids. CDR1 and CDR2 from the germline V gene are WSHSY and SAAADI. Trimming removed 2 bases from V and 6 bases from J, with 6 bases in between. CDR3 region: CASSETLDTQYF. CDR3 sequence (DNA): TGCGCCAGCAGTGAGACGTTGGATACGCAGTATTTT.

The rearrangement joins TRBV6-2 or TRBV6-3 to TRBJ2-7, with a tentative D call TRBD2 (6 bases). Germline CDR1 is MNHEY and CDR2 is SVGEGT. Trimming took 7 bases from V and 6 from J, leaving 13 bases between them. The CDR3 spans 12 residues. The CDR3 region is CASTFGGGEQYF. CDR3 DNA: TGTGCCAGCACCTTCGGGGGAGGCGAGCAGTACTTC.

The genes are TRBV6-5 and TRBJ2-2, with 7 positions matching TRBD1. The CDR3 length is 13 residues. V dropped 7 bases and J dropped 8; count of bases not matched to a gene: 7. Germline CDR1 and CDR2: MNHEY and SVGAGI. The CDR3 reads CASTRGQGGELFF. The CDR3, as DNA: TGTGCCAGCACAAGGGGGCAAGGTGGGGAGCTGTTTTTT.

This chain uses TRBV7-8 with TRBJ1-1; TRBD1 is a possible D gene (5 bases). The CDR3 is 16 amino acids. Germline V gene data show CDR1 as SGHVS and CDR2 as FQNEAQ. V was shortened by 5 bases and J by 0 bases, with 16 bases between the two germline ends. In nucleotides, the CDR3 is TGTGCCAGCAGCCCAGAGAGGGGATTTATGAACACTGAAGCTTTCTTT. This sequence encodes CASSPERGFMNTEAFF.

V gene TRBV4-1 combines with J gene TRBJ2-1, with D tentatively TRBD2 (5 bases). The CDR3 length is 17 residues. The V end lost 1 base, the J end lost 2 bases, and 15 bases lay between the germline ends. Germline V lookup: CDR1 MGHRA, CDR2 YSYEKL. The CDR3 nucleotides are TGCGCCAGCAGCCAAGGGTCTGAAGCGGTGACCTACAATGAGCAGTTCTTC. Translation: CASSQGSEAVTYNEQFF.

This chain joins TRBV30 and TRBJ1-2; the D is unclear. CDR1 GTSNPN and CDR2 SVGIG come from the germline V gene (reference sequence). The CDR3 contains 11 residues. Trimming left V 3 bases short and J 8 bases short, with 10 bases between. CDR3 sequence: CAWRMGEGYTF. In nucleotides, the CDR3 is TGTGCCTGGAGGATGGGAGAGGGCTACACCTTC.

V and J are TRBV28 and TRBJ2-1, with a tentative D call TRBD2 (6 bases). Between the trimmed V and J ends, which lost 5 bases and 8 bases, there was a span of 13 bases. Germline V gives CDR1 MDHEN, CDR2 SYDVKM. This CDR3 is 13 amino acids long. CDR3 residues: CASSGRLVHEQFF. DNA of the CDR3: TGTGCCAGCAGTGGGAGACTAGTTCATGAGCAGTTCTTC.

The CDR3 reads CASRTGLTEAFF. CDR3 bases: TGTGCCAGTAGGACAGGGTTAACTGAAGCTTTCTTT. This rearrangement joins TRBV19 to TRBJ1-1; 7 bases fit TRBD1. CDR1 and CDR2 (germline): LNHDA, SQIVND (reference sequence). The CDR3 has 12 residues. J lost 5 bases, V lost 6 bases, and 3 bases had no gene match.